These 13 T cell receptor beta chains share one sample of origin, sequenced in a study of cytomegalovirus exposure and HLA in healthy donors. Clones were read by immunoSEQ multiplex PCR, and TCRdb kept only the in-frame ones, dropping some. The repertoire includes around 130,000 clones, more than 70% of them detected once, and about 1.4% sits in the top ten. Sequenced sample: PBMCs. These TCRs come from a man between 25 and 39 years old in good health and CMV-seronegative.

V and J are TRBV30 and TRBJ1-2; no definite D call. This CDR3 has 13 amino acids. Trimming removed 1 base from V and 0 bases from J, with 6 bases in between. In germline, CDR1 is GTSNPN, CDR2 SVGIG (reference sequence). DNA of the CDR3: TGTGCCTGGAGTGGGACTTCTAACTATGGCTACACCTTC. It encodes CAWSGTSNYGYTF.

This chain links TRBV25-1 with TRBJ1-2, with 10 nucleotides matching TRBD1. The ends lost 3 bases at V and 0 bases at J; junction bases unmatched: 10. Germline CDR1 reads MGHDK; CDR2 reads SYGVNS. This CDR3 region has 18 residues. CDR3 bases: TGTGCCAGCAGTGAGTCCCCAGGACAGGGGGGGACTAACTATGGCTACACCTTC. It translates to CASSESPGQGGTNYGYTF.

J is TRBJ2-7 and V is TRBV25-1, with D hard to call. Trimming shortened V by 3 bases and J by 8 bases, and 11 bases separated the two germline ends. Germline V lookup: CDR1 MGHDK, CDR2 SYGVNS. CDR3 length: 12 amino acids. Here the CDR3 DNA reads TGTGCCAGCAGTGATCGTGGCCCCCAGCAGTACTTC. It encodes CASSDRGPQQYF.

In nucleotides, the CDR3 is TGTGCCAGCAAAGACCCTAGCGGGAGAAAGATTAGATCCTACGAGCAGTACTTC. Translated, it gives CASKDPSGRKIRSYEQYF. The chain links TRBV21-1 to TRBJ2-7; TRBD2 was called by the table and not checked on the DNA. TRBV21-1 is flagged as a pseudogene. The CDR3 loop spans 18 amino acids.

The J gene is TRBJ2-7, the V gene TRBV5-5; D unresolved. CDR3 length: 13 amino acids. Trimming left V 4 bases short and J 7 bases short, with 15 bases between. Germline loops: CDR1 SGHKS, CDR2 YYEKEE (reference sequence). CDR3 in amino acids: CASSPVPGQEQYF. The CDR3 DNA reads as TGTGCCAGCAGCCCGGTGCCGGGTCAGGAGCAGTACTTC.

V is TRBV12-5 and J is TRBJ2-7, with TRBD2 as a possible D gene (5 bases). The CDR3 extends over 14 amino acids. V was clipped by 4 bases and J by 1 base, with 11 bases between them. The V gene's germline CDR1 is LGHNT and CDR2 FRNRAP. The CDR3 DNA reads as TGTGCTAGTGGTTCTTCCGGGGTATCCTACGAGCAGTACTTC. Translated, it gives CASGSSGVSYEQYF.

The chain uses TRBV5-8 and TRBJ1-6, with D unresolved. Germline-derived CDR1 and CDR2 are SGHTS and YDEGEE. Trimming cost V 4 bases and J 0 bases, with 11 bases left between them. This CDR3 has 16 amino acids. The CDR3: CASSTAGSSYNSPLHF. Written as DNA, the CDR3 is TGTGCCAGCAGCACCGCAGGAAGCTCCTATAATTCACCCCTCCACTTT. Full variable domain (outside the CDR3, taken from reference TRBV5-8 and TRBJ1-6): EAGVTQSPTHLIKTRGQQATLRCSPISGHTSVYWYQQALGLGLQFLLWYDEGEERNRGNFPPRFSGRQFPNYSSELNVNALELEDSALYLCASSTAGSSYNSPLHFGNGTRLTVT.

The gene calls are TRBV7-9 and TRBJ2-1, with TRBD2 matching 8 bases. The CDR3 spans 16 residues. Germline loops: CDR1 SEHNR, CDR2 FQNEAQ (reference sequence). V lost 5 bases to trimming and J lost 6 bases; unmatched junction nucleotides: 12. CDR3 in DNA: TGTGCCAGCAGCCCCCGATTAGCGGGAATTGTCAATGAGCAGTTCTTC. As protein: CASSPRLAGIVNEQFF.

V is TRBV10-2 and J is TRBJ2-5, with a tentative D call TRBD2 (6 bases). The length of the CDR3 is 15 residues. Germline V CDR1 and CDR2: WSHSY, SAAADI. Trimming removed 6 bases at V and 4 bases at J, with 18 bases between. The CDR3 DNA follows: TGCGCCAGCAGGGGGGGTGGAGGGTCGGTAGAGACCCAGTACTTC. Translation gives CASRGGGGSVETQYF.

The chain joins TRBV6-5 to TRBJ1-1; D remains unclear. Trimming removed 7 bases from V and 0 bases from J, with 9 bases in between. Germline V gives CDR1 MNHEY, CDR2 SVGAGI. The CDR3 is made up of 13 amino acids. Written as DNA, the CDR3 is TGTGCCAGCATCAACGAGATGAACACTGAAGCTTTCTTT. It codes for CASINEMNTEAFF.

The chain couples TRBV5-4 to TRBJ1-2, with 7 positions matching TRBD1. Germline V CDR1 and CDR2: SGHNT, YYREEE (reference sequence). This CDR3 has 15 amino acids. V was clipped by 4 bases and J by 4 bases; unmatched bases: 10. CDR3 sequence reads: CASSTGGQAFYGYTF. Written as DNA, the CDR3 is TGTGCCAGCAGCACGGGTGGACAGGCTTTCTATGGCTACACCTTC.

The chain joins TRBV5-8 to TRBJ1-2; D remains ambiguous. Germline loops: CDR1 SGHTS, CDR2 YDEGEE. Trimming took 6 bases from V and 5 from J, leaving 17 bases between them. This CDR3 is built from 14 residues. CDR3 nucleotides: TGTGCCAGCACCCAACGGCAAGGAGGTTATGGCTACACCTTC. Translating it yields CASTQRQGGYGYTF.

V gene TRBV25-1 combines with J gene TRBJ1-2; D perhaps matches TRBD1 (6 bases). The germline V gene encodes CDR1 MGHDK and CDR2 SYGVNS. The CDR3 covers 14 residues. The ends were cut back, 6 bases at V and 3 bases at J, with 14 bases in the middle. CDR3 nucleotides: TGTGCCAGCAGCTCCAGGGGATTCGACTATGGCTACACCTTC. Its protein product is CASSSRGFDYGYTF.